Each of the 31 T cell receptor beta chains below was sequenced from the same sample in a study of blood T cell repertoires in COVID-19. TCRdb's table, derived via immunoSEQ multiplex PCR, lists solely in-frame clones and lacks some. The sample lists 40,000 to 60,000 clones, approximately 85% occurring once. The sequencing input was peripheral blood. The receptor set was obtained from a human donor in a cohort sampled during active COVID-19.

J is TRBJ1-2 and V is TRBV27; 7 bases are shared with TRBD1. Losses at the gene ends were 2 bases for V and 5 bases for J; bases not matched to a gene: 5. This CDR3 spans 14 amino acids. Germline loops: CDR1 MNHEY, CDR2 SMNVEV (reference sequence). The CDR3 loop reads CASSLKGAGYGYTF. CDR3 nucleotide sequence: TGTGCCAGCAGTTTAAAGGGGGCGGGGTATGGCTACACCTTC.

The V and J genes are TRBV28 and TRBJ2-7, with 9 nucleotides matching TRBD1. V lost 5 bases, J lost 4 bases, and 6 bases stayed unmatched. From germline, CDR1 is MDHEN and CDR2 SYDVKM. The CDR3 contains 14 residues. The CDR3 loop reads CASSTGGAGYEQYF. CDR3 coding DNA: TGTGCCAGCAGTACAGGGGGCGCAGGATACGAGCAGTACTTC. The complete variable domain, with remaining parts taken from reference TRBV28 and TRBJ2-7, reads DVKVTQSSRYLVKRTGEKVFLECVQDMDHENMFWYRQDPGLGLRLIYFSYDVKMKEKGDIPEGYSVSREKKERFSLILESASTNQTSMYLCASSTGGAGYEQYFGPGTRLTVT.

This clone was recorded only once. The chain carries TRBV5-1 and TRBJ1-3; 7 bases are a match to TRBD1. V gave up 3 bases and J gave up 4 bases; unmatched junction bases: 13. Germline loops: CDR1 SGHRS, CDR2 YFSETQ. The length of the CDR3 is 17 residues. The CDR3 protein is CASSSRDSRLKGNTIYF. The CDR3, as DNA: TGCGCCAGCAGCTCCAGGGACAGCCGCCTAAAAGGAAACACCATATATTTT.

This rearrangement joins TRBV6-6 to TRBJ2-4; TRBD2 might be the D (6 bases). CDR1 MNHNY and CDR2 SVGAGI come from the germline V gene (reference sequence). The CDR3 covers 16 residues. With 4 bases removed from V and 1 base from J, the gap between germline ends came to 14 bases. CDR3 loop: CASSWRVNLAKNIQYF. The CDR3 nucleotides read TGTGCCAGCAGTTGGAGGGTGAATCTTGCCAAAAACATTCAGTACTTC.

The J gene is TRBJ2-1, the V gene TRBV9, with D unclear. CDR3 length: 15 amino acids. CDR1 is SGDLS, CDR2 YYNGEE, per germline. With 4 bases removed from V and 3 bases from J, the gap between germline ends came to 14 bases. CDR3 in amino acids: CASSPRLDRYNEQFF. CDR3 bases: TGTGCCAGCAGCCCTCGACTGGATCGCTACAATGAGCAGTTCTTC.

The gene calls are TRBV2 and TRBJ1-1; D may be TRBD1 (5 bases). The V end was cut by 6 bases, the J end by 4 bases, with 15 bases between. CDR1 and CDR2 (germline): SNHLY, FYNNEI. This CDR3 is built from 14 residues. DNA of the CDR3: TGTGCCAGCAGACAGGATAGCTCCCCCACTGAAGCTTTCTTT. Protein product: CASRQDSSPTEAFF.

The chain recombines TRBV27 with TRBJ2-1; perhaps TRBD1 as D (6 bases). The CDR3 contains 15 residues. Per the germline V gene, CDR1 is MNHEY and CDR2 is SMNVEV (reference sequence). Trimming removed 5 bases from V and 4 bases from J, with 15 bases in between. The CDR3 nucleotides read TGTGCCAGCAGTCCTAACCCGGACAGTTACAATGAGCAGTTCTTC. Encoded protein: CASSPNPDSYNEQFF.

The V gene is TRBV7-9, the J gene TRBJ2-7; D might be TRBD2 (5 bases). Trimming cost V 3 bases and J 4 bases, with 10 bases left between them. There are 13 residues in the CDR3. Germline V lookup: CDR1 SEHNR, CDR2 FQNEAQ (reference sequence). Here the CDR3 DNA reads TGTGCCAGCAGCTTGCCTAGCCAATACGAGCAGTACTTC. This gives the protein CASSLPSQYEQYF.

This chain uses TRBV7-2 with TRBJ1-1, with 8 bases matching TRBD1. CDR1 and CDR2 from the germline V gene are SGHTA and FQGNSA. The CDR3 length is 16 residues. The V and J ends lost 5 bases and 2 bases, in that order; junction bases with no gene match: 10. The CDR3 reads CASSPWTGNPNTEAFF. In DNA form, the CDR3 reads TGTGCCAGCAGCCCGTGGACAGGGAACCCTAACACTGAAGCTTTCTTT.

This clone was seen once. The chain joins TRBV9 to TRBJ2-7; D gene uncertain. The CDR3 length is 12 residues. V lost 2 bases, J lost 7 bases, and 10 bases lay in between. The germline V gene encodes CDR1 SGDLS and CDR2 YYNGEE. For the CDR3, the DNA is TGTGCCAGCAGCGTTCCGGGTGGGGAGCAGTACTTC. Protein product: CASSVPGGEQYF.

The CDR3 bases are TGTGCCAGCAGCCGCAGGACTTCGGGGAACCAAGAGACCCAGTACTTC. Encoded protein: CASSRRTSGNQETQYF. The J gene is TRBJ2-5, the V gene TRBV7-9, with D perhaps matching TRBD2 (5 bases). The CDR3 spans 16 residues. The V end was cut by 5 bases, the J end by 0 bases, with 16 bases between. CDR1 is SEHNR and CDR2 is FQNEAQ in the germline V gene (reference sequence).

V and J are TRBV2 and TRBJ1-5; D gene uncertain. There are 14 residues in the CDR3. Germline CDR1 SNHLY, CDR2 FYNNEI. Trimming shortened V by 3 bases and J by 3 bases, and 9 bases separated the two germline ends. DNA of the CDR3: TGTGCCAGCAGTGAGGCTCCGAACAATCAGCCCCAGCATTTT. Translated, it gives CASSEAPNNQPQHF.

This clone was found a few times. This rearrangement joins TRBV7-9 to TRBJ2-7; 8 bases agree with TRBD2. Trimming cost V 2 bases and J 5 bases; bases outside gene matches: 5. Per the germline V gene, CDR1 is SEHNR and CDR2 is FQNEAQ (reference sequence). The CDR3 runs 14 residues. As DNA, the CDR3 is TGTGCCAGCAGCTTATTGGGACTAGAACACGAGCAGTACTTC. Translation gives CASSLLGLEHEQYF.

This chain connects TRBV7-2 to TRBJ1-1; D is ambiguous. Trimming stripped 4 bases from V and 0 bases from J, with 9 bases between. The CDR3 contains 14 residues. The germline V gene encodes CDR1 SGHTA and CDR2 FQGNSA. CDR3 nucleotide sequence: TGTGCCAGCAGCTCGCACAGCATGAACACTGAAGCTTTCTTT. It codes for CASSSHSMNTEAFF.

This sequence joins TRBV28 and TRBJ2-1; 11 bases agree with TRBD2. Germline V gives CDR1 MDHEN, CDR2 SYDVKM. The V segment lost 2 bases and the J segment 0 bases; nucleotides outside the gene matches: 6. There are 18 residues in the CDR3. CDR3 region: CASSLGASGRTSYNEQFF. CDR3 nucleotides: TGTGCCAGCAGTTTAGGGGCTAGCGGGAGGACCTCCTACAATGAGCAGTTCTTC. Variable domain in full (rest from reference TRBV28 and TRBJ2-1): DVKVTQSSRYLVKRTGEKVFLECVQDMDHENMFWYRQDPGLGLRLIYFSYDVKMKEKGDIPEGYSVSREKKERFSLILESASTNQTSMYLCASSLGASGRTSYNEQFFGPGTRLTVL.

The chain is built from TRBV21-1 and TRBJ1-1; TRBD1, the D gene given by the table, was not confirmed from the DNA. TRBV21-1 is designated a pseudogene. The CDR3 totals 16 residues. CDR3 in DNA: TGTGCCAGCACCCCTGGACAGGGTACTCGTAACACTGAAGCTTTCTTT. It encodes CASTPGQGTRNTEAFF.

A few counts support this clone. The chain links TRBV11-2 to TRBJ2-2, with 7 bases aligning to TRBD1. CDR1 and CDR2 (germline): SGHAT, FQNNGV. Losses at the gene ends were 5 bases for V and 3 bases for J; bases not matched to a gene: 9. The CDR3 extends over 16 amino acids. CDR3 DNA sequence: TGTGCCAGCAGCGGGCCAGGGGGAGTGGACACCGGGGAGCTGTTTTTT. Its translation: CASSGPGGVDTGELFF.

The chain combines TRBV28 with TRBJ2-7; D unresolved. With 3 bases removed from V and 4 bases from J, the gap between germline ends came to 13 bases. The CDR3 covers 14 residues. Germline lookup yields CDR1 MDHEN and CDR2 SYDVKM. The CDR3 reads CASSLLDRRYEQYF. CDR3 nucleotide sequence: TGTGCCAGCAGTTTGTTAGATCGGAGATACGAGCAGTACTTC.

V usage is TRBV30 and J usage is TRBJ1-4; TRBD1 aligns across 9 bases. The germline V gene has CDR1 GTSNPN and CDR2 SVGIG (reference sequence). The V gene end was trimmed by 3 bases and the J gene end by 7 bases; junction bases not matched to a gene: 3. This CDR3 comprises 13 residues. The CDR3 bases are TGTGCCTGGAGGATACAGGGGGCTGAAAAACTGTTTTTT. Residues: CAWRIQGAEKLFF.

The chain links TRBV27 to TRBJ2-1, with 9 bases aligning to TRBD2. This CDR3 has 15 amino acids. Germline loops: CDR1 MNHEY, CDR2 SMNVEV (reference sequence). V lost 5 bases to trimming and J lost 7 bases; unmatched junction nucleotides: 9. The CDR3 region has the DNA TGTGCCAGCAGTATTAGCGGGGGCGTCTCGAATGAGCAGTTCTTC. Translating it yields CASSISGGVSNEQFF.

The chain carries TRBV19 and TRBJ1-3; D call uncertain. Germline-derived CDR1 and CDR2 are LNHDA and SQIVND (reference sequence). This CDR3 comprises 15 residues. V shed 5 bases and J shed 4 bases, with 15 bases lying between them. The CDR3 coding sequence is TGTGCCAGTAGTGCCCTCCAGGAACCAGGAAACACCATATATTTT. Protein: CASSALQEPGNTIYF.

This clone was detected a few times. J is TRBJ1-6 and V is TRBV27; 8 bases fit TRBD1. Germline values: CDR1 MNHEY, CDR2 SMNVEV (reference sequence). The CDR3 has 15 amino acids. V dropped 4 bases and J dropped 9; count of bases not matched to a gene: 8. DNA of the CDR3: TGTGCCAGCAGTTCGCGGACAGGGCGTTTTTCACCCCTCCACTTT. Encoded protein: CASSSRTGRFSPLHF.

The chain joins TRBV28 to TRBJ1-5, with 7 bases aligning to TRBD1. The V and J ends lost 4 bases and 1 base, in that order; junction bases with no gene match: 4. There are 15 residues in the CDR3. Germline V gene data show CDR1 as MDHEN and CDR2 as SYDVKM. The CDR3 here is CASSWGTVSNQPQHF. The CDR3 bases are TGTGCCAGCAGTTGGGGGACAGTGAGCAATCAGCCCCAGCATTTT.

V and J are TRBV5-1 and TRBJ1-4; 9 bases fit TRBD1. The V segment lost 4 bases and the J segment 8 bases; nucleotides outside the gene matches: 6. The CDR3 loop spans 14 amino acids. Germline CDR1 is SGHRS and CDR2 is YFSETQ. The CDR3 loop reads CASSPGQGPEKLFF. The DNA of the CDR3 is TGCGCCAGCAGCCCAGGACAGGGGCCCGAAAAACTGTTTTTT.

In its sample, this clone was seen a few times. The sample carries other DNA sequences with the same CDR3. This sequence joins TRBV2 and TRBJ2-5, with 12 bases that match TRBD2. CDR3 length equals 15 residues. Losses at the gene ends were 6 bases for V and 0 bases for J; bases not matched to a gene: 2. In germline, CDR1 is SNHLY, CDR2 FYNNEI. CDR3 DNA sequence: TGTGCCAGCAGGAGGACTAGCGGGAACCAAGAGACCCAGTACTTC. Protein sequence: CASRRTSGNQETQYF.

This clone appeared a few times. The CDR3 loop is CASRETGGRGKTQYF. For the CDR3, the DNA is TGTGCCAGCAGAGAAACAGGGGGGAGGGGAAAGACCCAGTACTTC. This sequence joins TRBV28 and TRBJ2-5; the D gene is possibly TRBD1 (8 bases). The germline V gene encodes CDR1 MDHEN and CDR2 SYDVKM. The V gene lost 6 bases and the J gene lost 6 bases, with 20 bases spanning the gap. There are 15 residues in the CDR3.

This clone was seen more than once but under ten times. V gene TRBV7-3 combines with J gene TRBJ2-1; a weak D match, TRBD2 (5 bases). Germline CDR1 reads SGHTA; CDR2 reads FQGTGA. CDR3 length: 16 residues. V was shortened by 2 bases and J by 9 bases, with 20 bases between the two germline ends. CDR3 residues: CASSLFGESSVSEQFF. The CDR3, as DNA: TGTGCCAGCAGCTTATTCGGGGAGTCCTCGGTCAGTGAGCAGTTCTTC.

V and J are TRBV11-1 and TRBJ2-2, with 12 nucleotides matching TRBD2. V was clipped by 2 bases and J by 6 bases; unmatched bases: 4. This CDR3 spans 16 amino acids. Germline CDR1 is SGHAT and CDR2 is FQDESV (reference sequence). CDR3 in DNA: TGTGCCAGCAGCTTAAGGGCTAGCGGGGGGGCCGGGGAGCTGTTTTTT. Protein sequence: CASSLRASGGAGELFF.

This clone was observed once. The V call is TRBV2, the J call TRBJ1-5; D ambiguous. The CDR3 loop spans 13 amino acids. CDR1 SNHLY and CDR2 FYNNEI come from the germline V gene. With 2 bases removed from V and 6 bases from J, the gap between germline ends came to 8 bases. DNA of the CDR3: TGTGCCAGCAGTGAACGGGAGACTCAGCCCCAGCATTTT. It translates to CASSERETQPQHF.

The chain has TRBV24-1 and TRBJ2-7; 7 positions agree with TRBD2. Losses at the gene ends were 5 bases for V and 5 bases for J; bases not matched to a gene: 11. This CDR3 contains 15 residues. Germline V lookup: CDR1 KGHDR, CDR2 SFDVKD. The chain's CDR3 is CATSATWEGSHEQYF. CDR3 coding DNA: TGTGCCACCAGTGCGACGTGGGAGGGGTCCCACGAGCAGTACTTC.

The count of this clone is one. The chain has TRBV6-6 and TRBJ1-4, with a tentative D call TRBD1 (6 bases). The CDR3 has 15 residues. The V gene lost 3 bases and the J gene lost 0 bases, with 8 bases spanning the gap. Germline V CDR1 and CDR2: MNHNY, SVGAGI (reference sequence). The CDR3 DNA follows: TGTGCCAGCAGTTATCCAGGGGCAACTAATGAAAAACTGTTTTTT. Its translation: CASSYPGATNEKLFF.